The T cell receptor (beta chain) under discussion was sequenced for a study of blood T cell repertoires in COVID-19. For the study at large: COVID-19 samples from acute and convalescent phases originated in the United States, Italy and Spain.

This clone was picked up a small number of times. V shed 2 bases and J shed 7 bases, with 13 bases lying between them. The germline V gene encodes CDR1 SGHRS and CDR2 YFSETQ. The CDR3 is made up of 15 amino acids. Under the authors' procedure: Amplification of reference gene primers was used by the study to estimate nucleated cell counts. The assay was immunoSEQ multiplex PCR, and TCRdb's table has in-frame clones only and misses some. The D gene and trimming were derived from the DNA, and the V and J assignments and clone size from that table. The sample has about 68,000 clones, approximately 83% seen once.

Input material: peripheral blood. This TCR was sampled from a man aged 80 or over with acute or convalescent COVID-19. The V call is TRBV5-1, the J call TRBJ1-6; D may be TRBD1 (6 bases). CDR3 residues: CASSFGQLENSPLHF. In DNA form, the CDR3 reads TGCGCCAGCAGCTTTGGACAGTTGGAAAATTCACCCCTCCACTTT.